This TCR beta chain was captured by sequencing in a study of tumor-infiltrating lymphocytes in primary liver carcinoma. For the study at large: Through surgical resection, the patients' primary liver carcinoma was treated. T1-T3 N0M0 was the stage of the tumors, which were roughly 4.2 to 11 cm across. Samples produced roughly 3.5 to 7.5 million productive TCRbeta reads, comparable across tissue types.

Total RNA amounting to 450 to 550 ng was the source from which TCR beta cDNA was made with a constant-region primer. Construction of TCR beta libraries relied on three successive nested multiplex PCR rounds employing slightly modified ARM-PCR. With TRBV1-TRBV30 forward primers and a C-beta reverse primer, the first two PCR rounds were run for around 11 cycles each. TCRdb reprocessed the multiplex PCR reads via MiXCR and lists one record per CDR3 protein. The repertoire consists of approximately 330,000 distinct CDR3 sequences, with around three fifths occurring once and the leading ten covering about 6.1%. The CDR3 spans 14 residues. Germline-derived CDR1 and CDR2 are GTSNPN and SVGIG (reference sequence). General study results and limits: Tumor top-250-clone fractions significantly exceeded those of blood (p = 0.039).

The researchers obtained blood RNA from unsorted whole blood and also extracted germline DNA. Details on this clonotype: Its antigen is still unknown. Just one base apart from a much larger clone, this may be a read error.

Sequencing used peripheral blood. V and J are TRBV30 and TRBJ2-7, with 7 bases that match TRBD2. The clonotype comes from a man aged 35 to 55 with primary liver carcinoma and hepatitis B virus infection. The CDR3 DNA sequence: TGTACCTGGACGACCGGGACTACCACCTACGAGCAGTACTTC. Its protein is CTWTTGTTTYEQYF. The full variable domain, rest sourced from reference TRBV30 and TRBJ2-7, is SQTIHQWPATLVQPVGSPLSLECTVEGTSNPNLYWYRQAAGRGLQLLFYSVGIGQISSEVPQNLSASRPQDRQFILSSKKLLLSDSGFYLCTWTTGTTTYEQYFGPGTRLTVT.